This T cell receptor (beta chain) was identified during a study of cytomegalovirus exposure and HLA in healthy donors. General study results and limits: Most sequenced TCRs were rare (though some public TCRs occurred in many donors). Earlier findings revealed that most TCR beta V segments proved productive either about 90% or about 30% of the time.

CDR1 and CDR2 (germline): SGHRS, YFSETQ. V was clipped by 4 bases and J by 8 bases; unmatched bases: 4. CDR3 length equals 12 residues. These donors, healthy bone marrow donors, were studied. Donors were nominally healthy when sampled, though unrecorded immune exposures were likely. With regard to this clone: Its antigen remains unknown.

PCR involved 60 Vbeta and 13 Jbeta primers. The data were produced by immunoSEQ multiplex PCR, yet TCRdb's version contains in-frame clones alone and is incomplete. This sample has 150,000 or so clones, with over 65% found just once. The TCR was taken from a man between 18 and 29 years old in good health and CMV-seropositive. The V gene is TRBV5-1, the J gene TRBJ1-1; 8 bases are a match to TRBD1. The specimen was PBMCs. The CDR3 DNA sequence: TGCGCCAGCAGCCTCGGGACAGGCGAAGCTTTCTTT. Translating it yields CASSLGTGEAFF.